A selection of T cell receptor beta chains follows, all from one sample in a study of control samples from healthy donors and cancer patients. Sequencing was performed with immunoSEQ multiplex PCR; in TCRdb, only in-frame clones are kept and a portion is missing. This sample has about 150,000 clones, with about 91% found just once. The sequenced material came from blood. The receptor set was obtained from a man younger than 30 in good health. CDR3s include the opening cysteine and the closing phenylalanine or tryptophan.

V,J,CDR3
TRBV9,TRBJ2-5,CASSGGTGAETQYF
TRBV28,TRBJ2-3,CASSSIRRGDTDTQYF
TRBV10-1,TRBJ2-1,CASTEPDRYPNEQFF
TRBV24-1,TRBJ2-3,CATSDLTSGDLTDTQYF
TRBV4-2,TRBJ1-5,CASSQVAGNPGNQPQHF
TRBV12-3/TRBV12-4,TRBJ1-2,CASSPPDRTGYTF
TRBV6-2/TRBV6-3,TRBJ1-1,CASSYSRQLMNTEAFF
TRBV3-1/TRBV3-2,TRBJ1-1,CASSQAIKDGEAFF
TRBV27,TRBJ2-3,CASTQRRGSDTQYF
TRBV28,TRBJ1-5,CASSPEVAGSGQPQHF
TRBV2,TRBJ2-5,CASRSRGRVETQYF
TRBV4-3,TRBJ2-7,CASSRGPGYEQYF
TRBV28,TRBJ1-1,CASSPSRDSNTEAFF
TRBV5-8,TRBJ2-5,CASSFRGPETQYF
TRBV19,TRBJ1-3,CASSPRRSGNTIYF
TRBV28,TRBJ2-7,CASSLINEQYF
TRBV6-2/TRBV6-3,TRBJ2-5,CASSYSPDLGSEETQYF
TRBV5-1,TRBJ1-6,CASSLGQGGDSPLHF
TRBV7-2,TRBJ2-7,CASSLVGGENSYEQYF
TRBV9,TRBJ1-4,CASSEWTGEGEKLFF
TRBV7-8,TRBJ2-2,CASSLAGLAGSGELFF
TRBV5-6,TRBJ2-3,CASSLRAGNEVSDTQYF
TRBV24-1,TRBJ2-3,CATSDPTGLAGVHTQYF
TRBV7-9,TRBJ2-3,CASSFRPDTQYF
TRBV11-2,TRBJ2-1,CASSSGPRVDNEQFF
TRBV7-9,TRBJ1-5,CASSLGQKNQPQHF
TRBV30,TRBJ1-5,CAWSVRTGGNQPQHF
TRBV4-1,TRBJ2-7,CASSSPTGNEQYF
TRBV27,TRBJ1-2,CASSPDSRYGYTF
TRBV30,TRBJ2-1,CAWSVLNNEQFF
TRBV5-4,TRBJ2-1,CASSLPGLSYNEQFF
TRBV21-1,TRBJ2-2,CASSKEGFPNTGELFF
TRBV4-3,TRBJ1-4,CASSQDFSGVSEKLFF
TRBV6-6,TRBJ2-1,CASIVAIGNEQFF